This TCR beta chain was sequenced during a study of cytomegalovirus exposure and HLA in healthy donors. This clone was observed a single time. The PCR had 60 Vbeta and 13 Jbeta primers. Original processing methods: In a later analysis, of approximately 81 million unique beta chains, some 10 million appeared in at least two donors. Clones were read by immunoSEQ multiplex PCR, and TCRdb kept only the in-frame ones, dropping some. V and J calls and clone size follow that table, whereas D and trimming were derived from the DNA. Of under 150,000 clones detected, 82% appear once; the ten largest clones hold approximately 2.4%. The sample comprised PBMCs. The TCR sequence derives from a male donor in good health and CMV-seronegative.

The CDR3 DNA follows: TGTGCCAGCAGCTCCCTGGCGGGAGTAAACGAGCAGTACTTC. Protein sequence: CASSSLAGVNEQYF. The chain employs TRBV13 and TRBJ2-5; 7 nucleotides align to TRBD2. The J call is uncertain, as TRBJ2-7 better fits the DNA end. This CDR3 region has 14 residues. The germline V gene encodes CDR1 PRHDT and CDR2 FYEKMQ (reference sequence).